This T cell receptor beta chain derives from a study of patients and donors after allogeneic stem cell transplantation (dated by TCRdb to the early 2020s). In this sample, this clonotype turned up many times. Its antigen remains unidentified. Per-base qualities were not stored, and no clone one base away is much larger. The germline V gene specifies ENHRY as CDR1 and SYGVKD as CDR2. Taken from cysteine to phenylalanine, the CDR3 has 12 residues. Of all the DNA, just the CDR3 is kept, 36 bases in frame from base 1. V sheds 2 bases and J sheds 5 bases, leaving 5 bases between their ends. Library construction relied on RT-PCR. Sequenced on a NextSeq 550. TCRdb's own reprocessing of the public reads used fastp at Q25 and MiXCR and kept productive beta chains. Entries that share a CDR3 protein sequence are merged under the most common genes and DNA. The table for this sample lists some 960,000 distinct CDR3 sequences; roughly 18% of them were counted only once. The top ten hold 5.5% to 6.5% of the sample.

The TCR comes from a human donor who was either an allogeneic HSCT recipient or a stem cell or donor lymphocyte infusion donor (not recorded which). It is not recorded whose cells these are; they may come from a transplant donor. Material: blood, either unsorted or a sorted T cell fraction (not recorded which). Rearrangement joined TRBV10-3 to TRBJ2-3, with the D segment identity uncertain. The DNA sequence is TGTGCCATCAGTGAGGGGTTAGATACGCAGTATTTT. Its coded protein is CAISEGLDTQYF.